A single sample gave rise to the 2 T cell receptor beta chains below, sequenced in a study of T cells in Graves' hyperthyroidism and ophthalmopathy. Amplification of TCR beta CDR3 regions used RNA as the template. The HTBI primer set was used in a first-round RT-PCR of the TCR CDR3. TCRdb used MiXCR to reprocess the multiplex PCR reads, holding one entry per CDR3 protein. The data contain about 600,000 distinct CDR3 sequences, about a sixth of them singletons. Input material: blood. The receptors come from a woman aged 35 to 49 with Graves' ophthalmopathy.

This clonotype was counted ten times or more. The chain couples TRBV28 to TRBJ2-7; 8 positions match TRBD1. The V segment lost 5 bases and the J segment 1 base; nucleotides outside the gene matches: 10. From germline, CDR1 is MDHEN and CDR2 SYDVKM. The CDR3 loop spans 16 amino acids. The CDR3: CASSTTGQGVSYEQYF. The CDR3 DNA reads as TGTGCCAGCAGTACCACCGGACAGGGTGTATCCTACGAGCAGTACTTC.

In its sample, this clonotype was seen a few times. The chain links TRBV10-3 to TRBJ2-1; TRBD2 might be the D (6 bases). The germline gives CDR1 ENHRY, CDR2 SYGVKD. V was clipped by 6 bases and J by 8 bases, with 14 bases between them. This CDR3 has 13 amino acids. The CDR3 region is CAISYGRGDEQFF. CDR3 DNA: TGTGCCATCAGCTACGGGAGAGGCGATGAGCAGTTCTTC.